The 7 T cell receptor beta chains listed next were all sequenced from one sample in a study of neurological immune-mediated disorders. TCRdb redid the calling of the 5' RACE reads with MiXCR, one entry per CDR3 protein. The sample contains roughly 100,000 distinct CDR3 sequences, 3.5% of which appear only once. The sample consisted of PBMCs. The receptors stem from a woman aged 18-29 years with multiple sclerosis.

This clonotype was recorded many times. This sequence joins TRBV20-1 and TRBJ1-1; 9 nucleotides line up with TRBD1. The germline gives CDR1 DFQATT, CDR2 SNEGSKA (reference sequence). The CDR3 covers 14 residues. V dropped 2 bases and J dropped 4; count of bases not matched to a gene: 5. The DNA for the CDR3 is TGCAGTGCTAGAAACAGGGGGCTGTTCACTGAAGCTTTCTTT. This translates into CSARNRGLFTEAFF.

In this sample, this clonotype turned up many times. This CDR3 is CSARDRANGELFF. In nucleotides, the CDR3 is TGCAGTGCTAGAGATAGGGCCAACGGGGAGCTGTTTTTT. The J gene is TRBJ2-2, the V gene TRBV20-1; no clear D gene. The germline V and J ends were trimmed by 0 bases and 7 bases, with 9 bases remaining between them. The CDR3 has 13 residues. Looked up from germline, CDR1 is DFQATT and CDR2 is SNEGSKA (reference sequence).

This clonotype was counted many times. At one end, the junction sequence differs from germline, possibly due to a read error. J is TRBJ2-7 and V is TRBV4-3; D not resolved. The CDR3 contains 13 residues. The germline V gene encodes CDR1 LGHNA and CDR2 YSLEER. CDR3 sequence reads: CASSQDFGYVQYF. As DNA, the CDR3 is TGCGCCAGCAGCCAAGACTTTGGGTACGTGCAGTACTTC.

This clonotype was seen a handful of times. The genes are TRBV3-1 and TRBJ2-2, with 8 positions matching TRBD2. The CDR3 sequence is 15 residues long. Germline V gene lookup returns CDR1 LGHDT and CDR2 YNNKEL (reference sequence). J lost 4 bases, V lost 4 bases, and 5 bases had no gene match. The CDR3 loop reads CASSRAGGPTGELFF. CDR3 coding DNA: TGTGCCAGCAGCCGTGCGGGGGGCCCCACCGGGGAGCTGTTTTTT.

V gene TRBV18 combines with J gene TRBJ2-7, with 9 bases that match TRBD2. Germline loops: CDR1 KGHSH, CDR2 LQKENI. The CDR3 contains 15 residues. J gave up 1 base and V 1 base, and 2 bases lay outside the gene matches. CDR3 loop: CASSPLAGASYEQYF. The CDR3 nucleotides read TGTGCCAGCTCACCACTAGCGGGGGCGTCCTACGAGCAGTACTTC.

Many counts were recorded for this clonotype. This chain uses TRBV12-3 or TRBV12-4 with TRBJ2-7, with D unresolved. The CDR3 contains 14 residues. V was shortened by 3 bases and J by 0 bases, with 9 bases between the two germline ends. The CDR3 here is CASSFSVFSYEQYF. CDR3 nucleotide sequence: TGTGCCAGCAGTTTTTCGGTCTTCTCCTACGAGCAGTACTTC.

This clonotype came up many times. The chain carries TRBV5-1 and TRBJ2-7, with D maybe TRBD1 (6 bases). CDR1 is SGHRS and CDR2 is YFSETQ in the germline V gene. The CDR3 has 15 residues. V lost 2 bases and J 2 bases, leaving 14 bases between the germline ends. CDR3 loop: CASSFTWDKTYEQYF. CDR3 nucleotide sequence: TGCGCCAGCAGCTTTACTTGGGACAAAACCTACGAGCAGTACTTC.